These 6 T cell receptor beta chains share one sample of origin, sequenced in a study of vaccination and CD4 T cells after COVID-19. Described treatment: approximately nine-day PBMC culture with coronavirus spike peptide pools or control peptides (ViraFEST assay). Their target antigens are unknown. Sequence data for DNA of cultured CD4+ T cells were generated by the Oncomine TCR Beta short-read assay. TCRdb recomputed calls from the PCR reads with MiXCR, one row per CDR3 protein. In the table there are about 16,000 distinct CDR3 sequences, around 47% of which are singletons. The sample here was CD4+ T cells from blood, cultured in vitro, taken after SARS-CoV-2 vaccination. These receptors came from a human donor who had recovered from COVID-19.

The sample holds a few counts of this clonotype. The chain has TRBV20-1 and TRBJ2-5, with TRBD2 as a possible D gene (7 bases). This CDR3 is 15 amino acids long. Germline CDR1 reads DFQATT; CDR2 reads SNEGSKA (reference sequence). Trimming took off 0 bases at V and 6 bases at J, with 17 bases between the two ends. Here the CDR3 reads CSARDWGAGEKTQYF. In DNA, the CDR3 is TGCAGTGCTAGAGATTGGGGGGCGGGAGAGAAGACCCAGTACTTC.

V gene TRBV6-1 combines with J gene TRBJ2-1; 13 positions agree with TRBD2. V shed 4 bases and J 6 bases; nucleotides not matched to a gene: 3. Per germline, CDR1 MNHNS and CDR2 SASEGT. This CDR3 region has 15 residues. The chain's CDR3 is CASSARTSGSNEQFF. For the CDR3, the DNA is TGTGCCAGCAGTGCGAGGACTAGCGGGAGCAATGAGCAGTTCTTC.

This chain joins TRBV4-1 and TRBJ2-1; TRBD2 is a possible D gene (5 bases). Germline CDR1 reads MGHRA; CDR2 reads YSYEKL. V shed 2 bases and J shed 3 bases, with 14 bases lying between them. The CDR3 consists of 16 residues. In DNA, the CDR3 is TGCGCCAGCAGCCAATTTCCTAGCTCCGGCTACAATGAGCAGTTCTTC. It encodes CASSQFPSSGYNEQFF.

The chain combines TRBV15 with TRBJ2-7; 7 nucleotides agree with TRBD2. Germline CDR1 is LNHNV and CDR2 is YYDKDF (reference sequence). The V segment lost 5 bases and the J segment 2 bases; nucleotides outside the gene matches: 6. The CDR3 covers 14 residues. DNA of the CDR3: TGTGCCACCAGCGGAGGACTAGGTCCCTACGAGCAGTACTTC. This sequence encodes CATSGGLGPYEQYF.

The chain couples TRBV29-1 to TRBJ2-3; 8 bases map to TRBD1. With V trimmed by 6 bases and J by 3 bases, 5 bases remained unmatched. The CDR3 length is 13 residues. The germline V gene encodes CDR1 SQVTM and CDR2 ANQGSEA. Here the CDR3 DNA reads TGCAGCGTCACGACAGGGGCGACAGATACGCAGTATTTT. This gives the protein CSVTTGATDTQYF.

The rearrangement links TRBV4-1 to TRBJ1-1, with D tentatively TRBD1 (5 bases). CDR3 length: 15 amino acids. Germline V lookup: CDR1 MGHRA, CDR2 YSYEKL. Trimming shortened V by 3 bases and J by 6 bases, and 17 bases separated the two germline ends. The DNA for the CDR3 is TGCGCCAGCAGCCAGAATCCAGGGTCGAGGGCTGAAGCTTTCTTT. Protein product: CASSQNPGSRAEAFF.